This is a list of T cell receptor beta chains from one sample in a study of CD8+ T cells in alopecia areata. Only in-frame clones appear in the TCRdb table, and some are missing; sequencing was by immunoSEQ multiplex PCR. The table lists over 100,000 clones, about three fifths of them singletons. The sample consisted of CD8+ T cells sorted from blood, taken at week 24, from a patient treated with tofacitinib. The receptors were sampled from a human donor with alopecia areata. Both conserved end residues are part of each CDR3. Each record gives: J gene, clone size, CDR3 length, D gene, V gene, CDR3 protein, CDR3 DNA. D genes are given only for firm matches. Size is omitted from some rows. Given values are once, few, many or a class for expanded clones.

TRBJ2-7	.	15	.	TRBV4-1	CASSQGIDSTYEQYF	TGCGCCAGCAGCCAAGGTATAGACAGTACCTACGAGCAGTACTTC
TRBJ1-1	.	15	.	TRBV29-1	CSVHRAQPVNTEAFF	TGCAGCGTCCACAGGGCCCAGCCTGTGAACACTGAAGCTTTCTTT
TRBJ2-7	few	14	.	TRBV6-1	CASSGLGSSYEQYF	TGTGCCAGCAGTGGTCTGGGCAGCTCCTACGAGCAGTACTTC
TRBJ2-1	.	13	.	TRBV7-9	CASSFKRDNEQFF	TGTGCCAGCAGCTTTAAGAGAGACAATGAGCAGTTCTTC
TRBJ2-5	few	14	TRBD2	TRBV29-1	CSVGPGGGKETQYF	TGCAGCGTTGGTCCGGGCGGGGGGAAAGAGACCCAGTACTTC
TRBJ2-3	.	13	.	TRBV27	CASKVGYTDTQYF	TGTGCCAGCAAAGTAGGGTACACAGATACGCAGTATTTT
TRBJ1-2	.	11	.	TRBV7-9	CAMERGNGYTF	TGTGCCATGGAGAGGGGGAATGGCTACACCTTC
TRBJ2-2	.	12	.	TRBV11-2	CASSQQSGELFF	TGTGCCAGCAGCCAACAAAGCGGGGAGCTGTTTTTT
TRBJ2-5	.	17	.	TRBV7-9	CASSLGGEGRDQETQYF	TGTGCCAGCAGCTTAGGGGGAGAAGGCCGGGACCAAGAGACCCAGTACTTC
TRBJ2-5	.	16	TRBD1	TRBV7-9	CASSPGQGGVQETQYF	TGTGCCAGCAGCCCGGGACAGGGCGGGGTTCAAGAGACCCAGTACTTC
TRBJ1-1	once	13	.	TRBV9	CASSVGANTEAFF	TGTGCCAGCAGCGTAGGGGCCAACACTGAAGCTTTCTTT
TRBJ2-1	few	12	.	TRBV5-1	CASSRMGREQFF	TGCGCCAGCAGTCGAATGGGTCGTGAGCAGTTCTTC
TRBJ1-1	once	12	.	TRBV13	CASSLLFTEAFF	TGTGCCAGCAGCTTATTATTCACTGAAGCTTTCTTT
TRBJ2-7	.	15	TRBD2	TRBV15	CATSRDSGTTYEQYF	TGTGCCACCAGCAGAGATTCAGGGACTACCTACGAGCAGTACTTC
TRBJ1-6	few	15	.	TRBV5-1	CASSLEVDSHSPLHF	TGCGCCAGCAGCTTGGAGGTCGACAGCCATTCACCCCTCCACTTT
TRBJ1-5	.	14	.	TRBV2	CASSTGQVNQPQHF	TGTGCCAGCAGTACAGGACAAGTAAATCAGCCCCAGCATTTT
TRBJ1-1	.	13	.	TRBV4-1	CASSRTEKTEAFF	TGCGCCAGCAGCCGGACGGAGAAGACTGAAGCTTTCTTT
TRBJ2-1	once	16	.	TRBV6-5	CASSYSGGEFENEQFF	TGTGCCAGCAGTTACTCGGGCGGGGAGTTTGAGAATGAGCAGTTCTTC
TRBJ1-5	.	14	TRBD1	TRBV14	CASSGGGWDQPQHF	TGTGCCAGCTCAGGGGGGGGCTGGGATCAGCCCCAGCATTTT
TRBJ1-2	.	14	.	TRBV13	CASKPTGNNYGYTF	TGTGCCAGCAAACCGACAGGAAACAACTATGGCTACACCTTC
TRBJ2-1	.	14	TRBD1	TRBV30	CAGFTGGVNNEQFF	TGTGCCGGCTTTACAGGGGGCGTCAACAATGAGCAGTTCTTC
TRBJ1-6	.	17	TRBD1	TRBV5-4	CASSTDRESSYNSPLHF	TGTGCCAGCAGCACGGACAGGGAGAGCTCCTATAATTCACCCCTCCACTTT
TRBJ2-7	.	13	TRBD1	TRBV19	CATATTGGNEQYF	TGTGCCACCGCAACGACAGGGGGGAACGAGCAGTACTTC
TRBJ2-5	.	16	TRBD1	TRBV10-3	CAISGPPGQGGETQYF	TGTGCCATCAGTGGACCACCGGGACAGGGGGGAGAGACCCAGTACTTC
TRBJ1-5	.	15	TRBD1	TRBV5-6	CASSLGGTGVQPQHF	TGTGCCAGCAGCTTGGGCGGGACAGGGGTTCAGCCCCAGCATTTT
TRBJ2-1	few	14	.	TRBV29-1	CSVDMSGFDNEQFF	TGCAGCGTTGATATGAGCGGATTTGACAATGAGCAGTTCTTC